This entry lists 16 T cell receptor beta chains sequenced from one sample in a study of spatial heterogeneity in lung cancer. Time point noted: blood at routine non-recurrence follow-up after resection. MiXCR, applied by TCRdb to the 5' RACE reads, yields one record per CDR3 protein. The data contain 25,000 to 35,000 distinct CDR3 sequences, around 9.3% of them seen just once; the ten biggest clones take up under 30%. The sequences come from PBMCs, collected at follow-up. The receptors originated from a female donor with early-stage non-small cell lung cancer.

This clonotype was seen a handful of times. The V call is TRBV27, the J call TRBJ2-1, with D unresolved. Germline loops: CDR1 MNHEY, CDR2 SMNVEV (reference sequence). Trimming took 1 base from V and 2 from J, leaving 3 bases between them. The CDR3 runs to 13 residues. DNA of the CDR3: TGTGCCAGCAGTTTATATGCCTACAATGAGCAGTTCTTC. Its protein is CASSLYAYNEQFF.

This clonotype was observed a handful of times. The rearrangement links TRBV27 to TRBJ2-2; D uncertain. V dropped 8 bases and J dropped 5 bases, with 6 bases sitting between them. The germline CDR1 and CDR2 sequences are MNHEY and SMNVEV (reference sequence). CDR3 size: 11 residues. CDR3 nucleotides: TGTGCCAGCCTCGGGACCGGGGAGCTGTTTTTT. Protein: CASLGTGELFF.

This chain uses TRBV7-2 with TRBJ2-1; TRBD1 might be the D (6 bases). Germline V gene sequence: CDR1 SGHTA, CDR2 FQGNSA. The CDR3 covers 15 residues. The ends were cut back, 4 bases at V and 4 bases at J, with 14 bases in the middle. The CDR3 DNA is TGTGCCAGCAGCTCCAGGGGCGGGCAATACAATGAGCAGTTCTTC. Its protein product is CASSSRGGQYNEQFF.

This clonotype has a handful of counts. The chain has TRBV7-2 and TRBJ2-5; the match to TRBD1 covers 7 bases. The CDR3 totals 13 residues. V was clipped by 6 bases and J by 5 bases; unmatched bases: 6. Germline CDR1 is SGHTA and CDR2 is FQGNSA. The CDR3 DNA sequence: TGTGCCAGCAGTCAGGGGGTATCGGAGACCCAGTACTTC. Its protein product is CASSQGVSETQYF. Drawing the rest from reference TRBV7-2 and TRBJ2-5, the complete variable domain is GAGVSQSPSNKVTEKGKDVELRCDPISGHTALYWYRQSLGQGLEFLIYFQGNSAPDKSGLPSDRFSAERTGGSVSTLTIQRTQQEDSAVYLCASSQGVSETQYFGPGTRLLVL.

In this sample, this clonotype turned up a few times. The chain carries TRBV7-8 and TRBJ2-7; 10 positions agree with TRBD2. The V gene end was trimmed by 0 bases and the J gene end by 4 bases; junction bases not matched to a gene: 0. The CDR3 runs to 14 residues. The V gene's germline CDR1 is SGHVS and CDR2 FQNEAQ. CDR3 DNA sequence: TGTGCCAGCAGCTTAGCACTAGCGGGATACGAGCAGTACTTC. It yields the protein CASSLALAGYEQYF.

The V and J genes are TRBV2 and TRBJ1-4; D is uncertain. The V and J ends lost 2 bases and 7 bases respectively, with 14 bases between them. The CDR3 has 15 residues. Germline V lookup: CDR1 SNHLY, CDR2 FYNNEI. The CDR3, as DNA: TGTGCCAGCAGTGAAATGACCCACCAGGCTGAAAAACTGTTTTTT. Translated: CASSEMTHQAEKLFF.

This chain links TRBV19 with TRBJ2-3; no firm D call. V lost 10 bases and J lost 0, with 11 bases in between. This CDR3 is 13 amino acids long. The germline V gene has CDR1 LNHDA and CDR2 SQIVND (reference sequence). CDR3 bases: TGTGCCATCACCCTTCCTAGCACAGATACGCAGTATTTT. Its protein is CAITLPSTDTQYF.

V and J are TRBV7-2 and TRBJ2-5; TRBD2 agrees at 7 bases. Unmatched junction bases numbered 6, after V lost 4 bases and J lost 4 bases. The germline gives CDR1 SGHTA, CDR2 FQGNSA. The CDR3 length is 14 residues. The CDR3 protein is CASSSGPSGETQYF. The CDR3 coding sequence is TGTGCCAGCAGCTCCGGGCCTAGCGGAGAGACCCAGTACTTC.

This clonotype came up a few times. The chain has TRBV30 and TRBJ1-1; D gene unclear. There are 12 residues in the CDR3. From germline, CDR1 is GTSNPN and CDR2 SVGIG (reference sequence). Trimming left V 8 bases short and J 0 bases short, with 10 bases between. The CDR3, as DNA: TGTGCCCTGAGCTTATTGAACACTGAAGCTTTCTTT. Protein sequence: CALSLLNTEAFF. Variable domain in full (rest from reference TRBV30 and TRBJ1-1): SQTIHQWPATLVQPVGSPLSLECTVEGTSNPNLYWYRQAAGRGLQLLFYSVGIGQISSEVPQNLSASRPQDRQFILSSKKLLLSDSGFYLCALSLLNTEAFFGQGTRLTVV.

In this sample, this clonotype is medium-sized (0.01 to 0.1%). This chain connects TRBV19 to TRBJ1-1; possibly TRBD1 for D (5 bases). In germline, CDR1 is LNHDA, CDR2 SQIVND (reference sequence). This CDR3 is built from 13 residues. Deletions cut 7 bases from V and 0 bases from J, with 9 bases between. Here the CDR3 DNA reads TGTGCCAGTAAAGAGGACATGAACACTGAAGCTTTCTTT. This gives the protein CASKEDMNTEAFF.

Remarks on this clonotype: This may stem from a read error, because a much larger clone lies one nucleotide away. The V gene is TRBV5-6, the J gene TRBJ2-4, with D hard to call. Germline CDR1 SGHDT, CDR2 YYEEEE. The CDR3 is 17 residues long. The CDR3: CASSSPRPTGTKNIQHF. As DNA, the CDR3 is TGTGCCAGCAGCTCCCCCCGTCCGACCGGAACCAAAAACATTCAGCACTTC.

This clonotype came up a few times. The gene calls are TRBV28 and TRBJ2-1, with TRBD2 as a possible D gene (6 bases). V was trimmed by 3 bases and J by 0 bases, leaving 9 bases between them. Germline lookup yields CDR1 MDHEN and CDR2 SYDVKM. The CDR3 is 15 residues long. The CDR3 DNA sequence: TGTGCCAGCAGTTTGGGGGGTAGCTCCTACAATGAGCAGTTCTTC. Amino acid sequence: CASSLGGSSYNEQFF.

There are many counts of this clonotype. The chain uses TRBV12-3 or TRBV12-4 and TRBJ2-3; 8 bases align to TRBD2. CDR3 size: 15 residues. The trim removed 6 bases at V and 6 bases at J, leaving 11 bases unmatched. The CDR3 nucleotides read TGTGCCAGCAGGCCGGGGGGGCTAGCGGGTGATACGCAGTATTTT. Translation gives CASRPGGLAGDTQYF.

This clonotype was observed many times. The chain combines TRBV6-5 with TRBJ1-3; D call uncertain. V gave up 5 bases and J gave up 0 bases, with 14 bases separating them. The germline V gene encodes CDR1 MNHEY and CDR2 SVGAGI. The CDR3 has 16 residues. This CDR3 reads CASSKEGRPSGNTIYF. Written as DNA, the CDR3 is TGTGCCAGCAGTAAGGAGGGCCGCCCCTCTGGAAACACCATATATTTT.

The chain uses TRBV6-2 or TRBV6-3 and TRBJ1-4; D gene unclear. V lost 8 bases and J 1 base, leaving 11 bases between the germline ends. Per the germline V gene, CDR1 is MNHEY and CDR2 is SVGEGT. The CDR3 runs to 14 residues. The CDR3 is CASGPSRTNEKLFF. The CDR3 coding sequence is TGTGCCAGCGGACCTTCCCGAACTAATGAAAAACTGTTTTTT.

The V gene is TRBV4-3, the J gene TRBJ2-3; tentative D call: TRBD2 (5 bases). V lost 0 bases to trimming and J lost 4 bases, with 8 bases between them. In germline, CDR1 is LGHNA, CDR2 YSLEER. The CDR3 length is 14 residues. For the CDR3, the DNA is TGCGCCAGCAGCCAAGATCGAGGGCCAGATACGCAGTATTTT. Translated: CASSQDRGPDTQYF.